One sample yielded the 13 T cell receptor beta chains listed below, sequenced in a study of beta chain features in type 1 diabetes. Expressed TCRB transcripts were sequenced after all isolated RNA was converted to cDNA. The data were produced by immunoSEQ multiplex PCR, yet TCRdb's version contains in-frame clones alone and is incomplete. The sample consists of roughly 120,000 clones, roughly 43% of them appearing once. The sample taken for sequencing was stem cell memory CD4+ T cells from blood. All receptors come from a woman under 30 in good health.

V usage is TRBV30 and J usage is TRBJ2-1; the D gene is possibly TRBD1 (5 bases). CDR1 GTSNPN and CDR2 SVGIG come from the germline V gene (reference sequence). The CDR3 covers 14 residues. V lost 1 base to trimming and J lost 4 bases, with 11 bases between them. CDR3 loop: CAWSGTSLYNEQFF. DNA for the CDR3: TGTGCCTGGAGTGGGACATCCCTTTACAATGAGCAGTTCTTC.

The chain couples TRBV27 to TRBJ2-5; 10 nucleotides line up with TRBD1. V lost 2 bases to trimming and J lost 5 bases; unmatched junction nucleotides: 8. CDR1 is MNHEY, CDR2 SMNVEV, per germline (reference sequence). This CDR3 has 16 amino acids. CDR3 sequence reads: CASSLMGQGIGETQYF. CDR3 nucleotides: TGTGCCAGCAGTTTAATGGGACAGGGGATAGGGGAGACCCAGTACTTC.

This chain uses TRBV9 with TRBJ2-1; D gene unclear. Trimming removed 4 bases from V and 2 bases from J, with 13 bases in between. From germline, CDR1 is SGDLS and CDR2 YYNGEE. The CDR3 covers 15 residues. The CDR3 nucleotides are TGTGCCAGCAGCTCCCTGACTCAAGCCTACAATGAGCAGTTCTTC. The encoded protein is CASSSLTQAYNEQFF.

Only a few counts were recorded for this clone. DNA for the CDR3: TGTGCCAGCTGTAGCTTAGGGGGAGGGGAGACCCAGTACTTC. Amino acid sequence: CASCSLGGGETQYF. V is TRBV6-5 and J is TRBJ2-5; D possibly corresponds to TRBD2 (7 bases). The V gene lost 8 bases and the J gene lost 5 bases, with 18 bases spanning the gap. CDR1 and CDR2 from the germline V gene are MNHEY and SVGAGI. CDR3 length: 14 amino acids.

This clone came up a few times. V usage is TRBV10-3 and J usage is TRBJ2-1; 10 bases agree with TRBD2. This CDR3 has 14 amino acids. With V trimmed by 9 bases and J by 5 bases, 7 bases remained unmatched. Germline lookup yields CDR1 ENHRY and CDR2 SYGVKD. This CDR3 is CAIRTSGANNEQFF. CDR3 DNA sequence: TGTGCCATTCGGACTAGCGGAGCTAACAATGAGCAGTTCTTC.

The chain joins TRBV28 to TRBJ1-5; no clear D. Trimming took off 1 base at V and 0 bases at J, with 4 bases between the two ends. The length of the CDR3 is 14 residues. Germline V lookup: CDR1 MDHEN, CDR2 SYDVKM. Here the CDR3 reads CASSLSSSNQPQHF. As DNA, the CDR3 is TGTGCCAGCAGTTTATCCAGTAGCAATCAGCCCCAGCATTTT.

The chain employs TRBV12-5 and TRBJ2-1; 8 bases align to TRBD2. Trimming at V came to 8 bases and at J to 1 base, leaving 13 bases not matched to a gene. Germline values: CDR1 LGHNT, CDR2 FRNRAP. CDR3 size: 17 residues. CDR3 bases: TGTGCTAGTTCTCGCGGGAGGTTAGGTGGATCCTACAATGAGCAGTTCTTC. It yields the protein CASSRGRLGGSYNEQFF.

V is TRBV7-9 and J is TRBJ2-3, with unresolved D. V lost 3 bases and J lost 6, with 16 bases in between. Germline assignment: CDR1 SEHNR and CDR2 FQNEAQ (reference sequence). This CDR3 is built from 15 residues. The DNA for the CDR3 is TGTGCCAGCAGCTTTAGACTCCAAAAGTGGGATACGCAGTATTTT. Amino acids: CASSFRLQKWDTQYF.

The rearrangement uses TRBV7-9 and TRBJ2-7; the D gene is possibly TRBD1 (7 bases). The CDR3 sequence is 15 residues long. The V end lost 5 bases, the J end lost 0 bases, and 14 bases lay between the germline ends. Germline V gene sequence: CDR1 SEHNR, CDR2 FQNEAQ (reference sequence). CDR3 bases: TGTGCCAGCAGCCGCGGGACAGCAATCTCCTACGAGCAGTACTTC. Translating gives CASSRGTAISYEQYF.

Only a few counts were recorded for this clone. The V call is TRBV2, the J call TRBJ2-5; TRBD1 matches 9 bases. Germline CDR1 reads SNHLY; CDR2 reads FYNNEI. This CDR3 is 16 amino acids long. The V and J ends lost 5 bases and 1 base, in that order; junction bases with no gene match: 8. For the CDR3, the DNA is TGTGCCAGCAGTTTTACCGGGACAGGGTTCCAAGAGACCCAGTACTTC. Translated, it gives CASSFTGTGFQETQYF.

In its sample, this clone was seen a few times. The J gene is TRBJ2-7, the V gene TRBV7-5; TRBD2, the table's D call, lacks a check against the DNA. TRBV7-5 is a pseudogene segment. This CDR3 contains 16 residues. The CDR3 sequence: CARSLDIAGLSYEQYF. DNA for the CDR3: TGTGCCAGAAGCTTAGACATAGCGGGGCTCTCCTACGAGCAGTACTTC.

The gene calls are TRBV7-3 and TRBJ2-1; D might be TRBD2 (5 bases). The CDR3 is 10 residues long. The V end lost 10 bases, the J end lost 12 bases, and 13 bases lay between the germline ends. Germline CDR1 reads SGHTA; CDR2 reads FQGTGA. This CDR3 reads CATPGVGQFF. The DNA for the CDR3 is TGTGCCACCCCCGGGGTTGGGCAGTTCTTC.

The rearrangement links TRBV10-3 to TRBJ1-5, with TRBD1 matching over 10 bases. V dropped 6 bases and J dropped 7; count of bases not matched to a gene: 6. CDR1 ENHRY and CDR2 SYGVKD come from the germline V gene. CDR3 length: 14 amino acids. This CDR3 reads CAIRTGGFQQPQHF. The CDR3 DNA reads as TGTGCCATCAGGACAGGGGGCTTTCAACAGCCCCAGCATTTT.